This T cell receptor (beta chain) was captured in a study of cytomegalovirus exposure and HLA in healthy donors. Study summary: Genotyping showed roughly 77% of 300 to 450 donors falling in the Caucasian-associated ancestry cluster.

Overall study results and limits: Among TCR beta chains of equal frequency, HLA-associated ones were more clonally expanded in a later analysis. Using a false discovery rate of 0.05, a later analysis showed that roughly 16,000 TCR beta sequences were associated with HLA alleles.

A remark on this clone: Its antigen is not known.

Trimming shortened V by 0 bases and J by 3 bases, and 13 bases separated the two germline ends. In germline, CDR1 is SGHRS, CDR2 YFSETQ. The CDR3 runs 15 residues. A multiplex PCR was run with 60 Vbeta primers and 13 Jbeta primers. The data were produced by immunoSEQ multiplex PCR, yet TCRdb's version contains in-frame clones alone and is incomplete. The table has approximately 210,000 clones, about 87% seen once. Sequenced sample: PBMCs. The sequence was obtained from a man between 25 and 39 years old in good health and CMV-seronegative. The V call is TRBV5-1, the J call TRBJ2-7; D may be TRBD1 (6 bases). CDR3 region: CASSLGAGANYEQYF. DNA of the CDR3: TGCGCCAGCAGCTTGGGGGCAGGGGCCAACTACGAGCAGTACTTC.